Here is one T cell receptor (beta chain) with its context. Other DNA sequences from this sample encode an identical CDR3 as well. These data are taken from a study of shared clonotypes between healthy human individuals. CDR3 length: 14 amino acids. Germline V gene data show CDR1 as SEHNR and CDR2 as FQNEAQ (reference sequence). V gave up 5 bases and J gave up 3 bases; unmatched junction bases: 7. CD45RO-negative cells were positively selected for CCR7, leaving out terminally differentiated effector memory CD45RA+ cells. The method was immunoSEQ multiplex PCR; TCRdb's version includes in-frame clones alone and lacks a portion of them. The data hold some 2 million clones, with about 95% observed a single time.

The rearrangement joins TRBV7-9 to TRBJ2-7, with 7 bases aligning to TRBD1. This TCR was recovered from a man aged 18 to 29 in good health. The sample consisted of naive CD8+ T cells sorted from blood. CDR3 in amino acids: CASSPPGQSYEQYF. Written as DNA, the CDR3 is TGTGCCAGCAGCCCGCCGGGACAGAGCTACGAGCAGTACTTC.